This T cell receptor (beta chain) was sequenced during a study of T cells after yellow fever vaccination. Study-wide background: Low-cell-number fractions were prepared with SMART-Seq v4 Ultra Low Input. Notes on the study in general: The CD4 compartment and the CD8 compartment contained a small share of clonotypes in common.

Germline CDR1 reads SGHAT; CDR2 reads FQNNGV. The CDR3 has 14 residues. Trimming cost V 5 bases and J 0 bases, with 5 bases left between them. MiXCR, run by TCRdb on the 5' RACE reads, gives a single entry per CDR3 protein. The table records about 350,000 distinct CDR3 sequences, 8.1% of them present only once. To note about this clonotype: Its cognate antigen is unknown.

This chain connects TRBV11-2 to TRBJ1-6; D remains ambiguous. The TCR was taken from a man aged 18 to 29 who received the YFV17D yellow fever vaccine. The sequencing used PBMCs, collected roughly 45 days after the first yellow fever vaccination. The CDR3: CASSQNSYNSPLHF. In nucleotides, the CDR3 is TGTGCCAGCAGCCAGAACTCCTATAATTCACCCCTCCACTTT.